The source of this T cell receptor (beta chain) is a study of blood T cell repertoires in COVID-19. Overall study context: Samples representing acute and convalescent COVID-19 were sourced from the United States, Italy and Spain. In each case, the material was cDNA or gDNA derived from T cells, B-cell-depleted T cells, or PBMCs.

This CDR3 region has 13 residues. Looked up from germline, CDR1 is MNHEY and CDR2 is SVGAGI. J was trimmed by 0 bases and V by 10 bases; bases with no gene match: 4. Original data processing: Reference gene primers were amplified, and this amplification served to estimate nucleated cell counts. Assay: immunoSEQ multiplex PCR; the TCRdb copy retains only in-frame clones and omits some. The V and J calls and the clone size are those of that table, but D and trimming were determined from the DNA. The data show more than 80,000 clones, 70% to 80% seen once. Sequenced sample: peripheral blood. This chain connects TRBV6-5 to TRBJ2-3; 7 nucleotides line up with TRBD1. The source of this sequence is a human donor in a cohort sampled during active COVID-19. CDR3 residues: CATRQGSTDTQYF. The CDR3 DNA reads TGTGCCACAAGACAGGGAAGCACAGATACGCAGTATTTT.